This T cell receptor beta chain was sequenced in a study of PD-1 blockade in classical Hodgkin lymphoma. Findings and limits, study-wide: Reports indicated that newly diagnosed patients had lower baseline TCR diversity than healthy donors did. Undefined causes, possibly disease activity or prior therapy, underlie the repertoire differences.

V gave up 6 bases and J gave up 2 bases, with 6 bases separating them. Germline V lookup: CDR1 SGHAT, CDR2 FQNNGV. This CDR3 contains 12 residues. The repertoire was sequenced with immunoSEQ multiplex PCR; TCRdb's copy has only in-frame clones and lacks some. There are roughly 16,000 clones in the sample; roughly nine tenths occur only once, and almost 4% lies in the top ten. To note about this clone: The antigen remains unidentified.

As for time point: newly diagnosed, previously untreated cHL patient sample. It was PBMCs in newly diagnosed, untreated classical Hodgkin lymphoma that served as comparison. This sequence was found in a human donor with classical Hodgkin lymphoma. The V gene is TRBV11-2, the J gene TRBJ2-3; D remains ambiguous. The specimen sequenced was peripheral blood mononuclear cells (PBMCs). The DNA for the CDR3 is TGTGCCAGCAGTATCTACACAGATACGCAGTATTTT. This sequence encodes CASSIYTDTQYF.